The 3 T cell receptor beta chains given below trace back to one sample, sequenced in a study of a mutant IDH1 vaccine in newly diagnosed glioma. The sample's time point: week 23, last vaccination. Topical imiquimod was applied with each vaccine dose, which held 300 ug of mutant IDH1 20-mer peptide. TCRdb's copy holds only in-frame clones and misses some; the assay was immunoSEQ multiplex PCR. The table lists about 67,000 clones, around 82% of them singletons. Which antigens these TCRs recognize remains unknown. Here the sequenced sample was PBMCs, taken from a glioma patient whose treatment included an IDH1 peptide vaccine. The source of these receptors is a man aged 18 to 35 with glioma.

This sequence joins TRBV30 and TRBJ2-3; D possibly corresponds to TRBD2 (6 bases). Germline V gives CDR1 GTSNPN, CDR2 SVGIG (reference sequence). The CDR3 runs to 14 residues. The ends were cut back, 3 bases at V and 0 bases at J, with 10 bases in the middle. The CDR3 protein is CAWSSGTSTDTQYF. DNA for the CDR3: TGTGCCTGGAGCTCCGGGACTAGCACAGATACGCAGTATTTT.

The CDR3 protein is CASSEEREAPDTQYF. The CDR3 DNA reads as TGTGCCAGCAGTGAGGAGCGGGAGGCCCCAGATACGCAGTATTTT. The gene calls are TRBV25-1 and TRBJ2-3; TRBD2 aligns across 9 bases. The CDR3 length is 15 residues. Unmatched junction bases numbered 5, after V lost 3 bases and J lost 4 bases. Per the germline V gene, CDR1 is MGHDK and CDR2 is SYGVNS. The complete variable domain, with remaining parts taken from reference TRBV25-1 and TRBJ2-3, reads EADIYQTPRYLVIGTGKKITLECSQTMGHDKMYWYQQDPGMELHLIHYSYGVNSTEKGDLSSESTVSRIRTEHFPLTLESARPSHTSQYLCASSEEREAPDTQYFGPGTRLTVL.

This clone has only a few counts. The chain joins TRBV6-6 to TRBJ1-2, with 8 bases identical to TRBD1. CDR3 length: 15 residues. Germline V gene sequence: CDR1 MNHNY, CDR2 SVGAGI (reference sequence). V lost 0 bases, J lost 7 bases, and 7 bases stayed unmatched. This CDR3 reads CASSYSGQGLGGYTF. The CDR3 DNA sequence: TGTGCCAGCAGTTACTCAGGACAGGGCTTAGGTGGCTACACCTTC.